Each of the 13 T cell receptor beta chains below was sequenced from the same sample in a study of T cell responses to AZD1222 COVID-19 vaccine. Produced via immunoSEQ multiplex PCR; TCRdb's table is partial and in-frame only. The repertoire has over 120,000 clones, roughly 90% of them found once; the top ten carry about 3.7%. Here the sequenced sample was peripheral blood, taken on day 0 of AZD1222 vaccination. The receptors were gathered from an adult in good health.

The rearrangement joins TRBV7-9 to TRBJ2-2, with D perhaps TRBD2 (6 bases). This CDR3 is 13 amino acids long. With 5 bases removed from V and 4 bases from J, the gap between germline ends came to 8 bases. Per the germline V gene, CDR1 is SEHNR and CDR2 is FQNEAQ (reference sequence). The CDR3 region is CASSPGGTGELFF. The CDR3 coding sequence is TGTGCCAGCAGCCCCGGGGGCACCGGGGAGCTGTTTTTT.

The chain joins TRBV18 to TRBJ1-3; D remains unclear. The CDR3 is made up of 15 amino acids. V lost 3 bases and J lost 0, with 9 bases in between. Germline V gene data show CDR1 as KGHSH and CDR2 as LQKENI. The CDR3 protein is CASSPEGFSGNTIYF. The CDR3, as DNA: TGTGCCAGCTCACCGGAGGGATTCTCTGGAAACACCATATATTTT.

V is TRBV7-2 and J is TRBJ2-1, with D maybe TRBD2 (6 bases). The V gene's germline CDR1 is SGHTA and CDR2 FQGNSA. This CDR3 is built from 13 residues. The V gene lost 7 bases and the J gene lost 8 bases, with 15 bases spanning the gap. The CDR3 sequence: CASTRARRDEQFF. For the CDR3, the DNA is TGTGCCAGCACCCGAGCTCGGAGGGATGAGCAGTTCTTC.

The rearrangement links TRBV20-1 to TRBJ2-1; 9 bases are shared with TRBD2. Looked up from germline, CDR1 is DFQATT and CDR2 is SNEGSKA (reference sequence). Germline trimming cut 3 bases from V and 7 bases from J; bases unmatched to any gene: 7. CDR3 length: 14 residues. CDR3 sequence: CSASRSGRRNEQFF. The CDR3, as DNA: TGCAGTGCTAGTCGGAGCGGGAGGAGGAATGAGCAGTTCTTC.

The chain recombines TRBV2 with TRBJ2-7; 9 bases agree with TRBD1. In germline, CDR1 is SNHLY, CDR2 FYNNEI. V lost 11 bases to trimming and J lost 4 bases; unmatched junction nucleotides: 9. There are 13 residues in the CDR3. The CDR3 DNA reads TGTGCCGGAACCGGGACAGGGACTTACGAGCAGTACTTC. Translated: CAGTGTGTYEQYF.

The rearrangement joins TRBV7-3 to TRBJ2-6, with D hard to call. This CDR3 comprises 14 residues. Trimming pared 5 bases from V and 5 bases from J, leaving 10 bases between. CDR1 and CDR2 (germline): SGHTA, FQGTGA. CDR3 DNA: TGTGCCAGCAGCCCGCCTTGGAGGGCCAACGTCCTGACTTTC. This translates into CASSPPWRANVLTF.

The chain couples TRBV30 to TRBJ1-5, with D unresolved. V was trimmed by 2 bases and J by 5 bases, leaving 10 bases between them. The CDR3 has 13 residues. The germline V gene encodes CDR1 GTSNPN and CDR2 SVGIG (reference sequence). The CDR3, as DNA: TGTGCCTGGAGTATTGACGCCGATCAGCCCCAGCATTTT. It translates to CAWSIDADQPQHF.

This sequence joins TRBV11-2 and TRBJ1-1, with 9 bases fitting TRBD1. Germline assignment: CDR1 SGHAT and CDR2 FQNNGV. The V segment lost 5 bases and the J segment 5 bases; nucleotides outside the gene matches: 12. This CDR3 region has 16 residues. The CDR3 here is CASSRWGQGSKTEAFF. The CDR3 nucleotides are TGTGCCAGCAGCAGATGGGGACAGGGCTCGAAGACTGAAGCTTTCTTT.

This chain joins TRBV19 and TRBJ2-5; TRBD2 might be the D (6 bases). In germline, CDR1 is LNHDA, CDR2 SQIVND (reference sequence). This CDR3 comprises 15 residues. V was pared by 5 bases and J by 0 bases, with 13 bases between. The CDR3 spells CASSSPRDYQETQYF. The CDR3 DNA reads as TGTGCCAGTAGTTCCCCCCGGGACTACCAAGAGACCCAGTACTTC.

The CDR3, as DNA: TGTGCCAGCAGCCAAGAGACAGGAGGCAATTCACCCCTCCACTTT. Translated, it gives CASSQETGGNSPLHF. The chain combines TRBV4-2 with TRBJ1-6; tentative D call: TRBD1 (6 bases). Trimming cost V 0 bases and J 7 bases, with 10 bases left between them. CDR1 is LGHNA and CDR2 is YNFKEQ in the germline V gene. The CDR3 runs to 15 residues.

The chain recombines TRBV25-1 with TRBJ2-3, with no clear D. The germline V gene encodes CDR1 MGHDK and CDR2 SYGVNS. CDR3 length: 13 residues. V lost 3 bases, J lost 3 bases, and 7 bases lay in between. CDR3 nucleotide sequence: TGTGCCAGCAGTGATCGTGGAACAGATACGCAGTATTTT. Translated: CASSDRGTDTQYF.

This clone has a single count. The chain combines TRBV27 with TRBJ1-5; D might be TRBD1 (5 bases). CDR1 is MNHEY and CDR2 is SMNVEV in the germline V gene (reference sequence). The CDR3 covers 14 residues. The V end lost 5 bases, the J end lost 2 bases, and 10 bases lay between the germline ends. The CDR3 sequence is CASSGGSGNQPQHF. In DNA form, the CDR3 reads TGTGCCAGCAGTGGGGGATCGGGCAATCAGCCCCAGCATTTT.

J is TRBJ1-1 and V is TRBV7-8; 10 nucleotides match TRBD1. CDR3 size: 15 residues. V shed 5 bases and J 2 bases; nucleotides not matched to a gene: 5. Germline CDR1 and CDR2: SGHVS and FQNEAQ. The CDR3 is CASSNRQGANTEAFF. The DNA of the CDR3 is TGTGCCAGCAGCAATAGACAGGGGGCAAACACTGAAGCTTTCTTT.